The 23 T cell receptor beta chains presented below share a single source sample, sequenced in a study of long-term antiretroviral therapy in people with HIV. Version v3.0 of the immunoSEQ assay was performed at survey level. Repertoires were generated with immunoSEQ multiplex PCR, while TCRdb's copy carries only in-frame clones and drops some. This sample yields roughly 28,000 clones, of which approximately 90% are seen a single time; around 4.2% belongs to the top ten. The sequencing used unsorted PBMCs, collected 3.1 years after starting antiretroviral therapy. The receptor set was obtained from a man between 18 and 29 years old with HIV.

This chain joins TRBV11-2 and TRBJ2-2; 11 bases align to TRBD2. V trimming: 5 bases; J trimming: 8 bases; junction bases outside the gene matches: 10. Germline V gene sequence: CDR1 SGHAT, CDR2 FQNNGV. The CDR3 is made up of 16 amino acids. The CDR3 here is CASSPLSGRASGELFF. CDR3 DNA: TGTGCCAGCAGCCCCCTTAGCGGGAGGGCCTCTGGGGAGCTGTTTTTT. Together with reference TRBV11-2 and TRBJ2-2, the CDR3 gives the full variable domain: EAGVAQSPRYKIIEKRQSVAFWCNPISGHATLYWYQQILGQGPKLLIQFQNNGVVDDSQLPKDRFSAERLKGVDSTLKIQPAKLEDSAVYLCASSPLSGRASGELFFGEGSRLTVL.

The gene calls are TRBV4-1 and TRBJ2-7, with 10 bases aligning to TRBD1. Trimming at V came to 5 bases and at J to 4 bases, leaving 5 bases not matched to a gene. There are 14 residues in the CDR3. Germline V gene lookup returns CDR1 MGHRA and CDR2 YSYEKL. For the CDR3, the DNA is TGCGCCAGCAGCGTACGGGACAGGGGTTACGAGCAGTACTTC. This sequence encodes CASSVRDRGYEQYF.

V is TRBV2 and J is TRBJ2-1, with D possibly being TRBD2 (5 bases). The CDR3 spans 16 residues. With 6 bases removed from V and 8 bases from J, the gap between germline ends came to 23 bases. The germline V gene has CDR1 SNHLY and CDR2 FYNNEI. CDR3 sequence (DNA): TGTGCCAGCAGGGAGGATGGCGGAGCCTCCACCCATGAGCAGTTCTTC. Residues: CASREDGGASTHEQFF.

This chain joins TRBV7-8 and TRBJ1-5; 10 nucleotides match TRBD1. Per the germline V gene, CDR1 is SGHVS and CDR2 is FQNEAQ. This CDR3 is built from 15 residues. The junction had 8 bases not matched to a gene; V was cut back by 4 bases and J by 8 bases. CDR3 region: CASSWIRDRGEPQHF. In DNA, the CDR3 is TGTGCCAGCAGCTGGATCCGGGACAGGGGTGAGCCCCAGCATTTT. The variable domain in full, with the rest retrieved from reference TRBV7-8 and TRBJ1-5, is GAGVSQSPRYKVAKRGQDVALRCDPISGHVSLFWYQQALGQGPEFLTYFQNEAQLDKSGLPSDRFFAERPEGSVSTLKIQRTQQEDSAVYLCASSWIRDRGEPQHFGDGTRLSIL.

This rearrangement joins TRBV7-9 to TRBJ1-5; perhaps TRBD1 as D (5 bases). The CDR3 has 15 residues. V lost 3 bases and J 1 base, leaving 10 bases between the germline ends. Germline CDR1 and CDR2: SEHNR and FQNEAQ (reference sequence). The CDR3 DNA follows: TGTGCCAGCAGCTTGGGGGATGGGAGCAATCAGCCCCAGCATTTT. This gives the protein CASSLGDGSNQPQHF.

This chain links TRBV4-1 with TRBJ2-5; TRBD2 matches 11 bases. The CDR3 is 15 amino acids. Per germline, CDR1 MGHRA and CDR2 YSYEKL. J gave up 5 bases and V 4 bases, and 6 bases lay outside the gene matches. In DNA, the CDR3 is TGCGCCAGCAGCCTCGTACTAGCGGGGGTCGAGACCCAGTACTTC. The encoded protein is CASSLVLAGVETQYF.

The chain employs TRBV7-6 and TRBJ2-7; TRBD1 agrees at 9 bases. CDR3 size: 16 residues. In germline, CDR1 is SGHVS, CDR2 FNYEAQ. The junction had 11 bases not matched to a gene; V was cut back by 4 bases and J by 4 bases. The CDR3 region is CASSWGTGPNNYEQYF. Written as DNA, the CDR3 is TGTGCCAGCAGCTGGGGGACAGGGCCGAATAATTACGAGCAGTACTTC.

The count of this clone is one. J is TRBJ2-5 and V is TRBV2; D gene unclear. CDR1 and CDR2 from the germline V gene are SNHLY and FYNNEI. There are 15 residues in the CDR3. Trimming removed 3 bases at V and 5 bases at J, with 16 bases between. In DNA, the CDR3 is TGTGCCAGCAGTGAGGTCTTACCCCCCGGCGAGACCCAGTACTTC. It translates to CASSEVLPPGETQYF.

The chain employs TRBV19 and TRBJ2-7; D call uncertain. This CDR3 has 13 residues. The V end lost 0 bases, the J end lost 2 bases, and 5 bases lay between the germline ends. CDR1 is LNHDA and CDR2 is SQIVND in the germline V gene (reference sequence). The CDR3 bases are TGTGCCAGTAGTATAGAGGCAGCCTACGAGCAGTACTTC. Translating it yields CASSIEAAYEQYF.

In this sample, this clone turned up a few times. V is TRBV2 and J is TRBJ2-7; D might be TRBD1 (5 bases). Deletions cut 4 bases from V and 5 bases from J, with 9 bases between. Germline lookup yields CDR1 SNHLY and CDR2 FYNNEI. The CDR3 is 12 amino acids. The CDR3 is CASSAQEDEQYF. Written as DNA, the CDR3 is TGTGCCAGCAGTGCACAGGAAGACGAGCAGTACTTC.

The gene calls are TRBV5-4 and TRBJ2-5, with 10 bases identical to TRBD2. The V gene end was trimmed by 3 bases and the J gene end by 4 bases; junction bases not matched to a gene: 9. The CDR3 has 16 amino acids. Germline lookup yields CDR1 SGHNT and CDR2 YYREEE (reference sequence). The CDR3 protein is CASSWTGTSDVETQYF. CDR3 in DNA: TGTGCCAGCAGCTGGACCGGGACTAGCGATGTAGAGACCCAGTACTTC.

This chain uses TRBV5-6 with TRBJ2-7, with 8 bases matching TRBD2. Trimming removed 0 bases from V and 4 bases from J; junction bases left unmatched: 6. CDR1 and CDR2 (germline): SGHDT, YYEEEE. The CDR3 spans 15 residues. The CDR3 loop reads CASSLGAGEGYEQYF. In DNA, the CDR3 is TGTGCCAGCAGCTTGGGAGCGGGAGAAGGGTACGAGCAGTACTTC.

The CDR3 is CASSAARTGGFGGYTF. CDR3 DNA sequence: TGTGCCAGCAGTGCGGCACGGACAGGGGGGTTCGGTGGCTACACCTTC. V and J are TRBV2 and TRBJ1-2; 10 positions agree with TRBD1. The V gene end was trimmed by 4 bases and the J gene end by 7 bases; junction bases not matched to a gene: 12. The CDR3 length is 16 residues. Germline CDR1 and CDR2: SNHLY and FYNNEI.

V usage is TRBV4-3 and J usage is TRBJ2-5, with a tentative D call TRBD1 (8 bases). V was clipped by 1 base and J by 5 bases, with 17 bases between them. This CDR3 contains 16 residues. The germline V gene encodes CDR1 LGHNA and CDR2 YSLEER. The CDR3 region has the DNA TGCGCCAGCAGCCAAGGGAACAGGGGGGGCTGGGAGACCCAGTACTTC. Translating gives CASSQGNRGGWETQYF.

The chain recombines TRBV7-9 with TRBJ2-6; D uncertain. The germline V gene encodes CDR1 SEHNR and CDR2 FQNEAQ (reference sequence). The CDR3 is 9 residues long. V was cut by 6 bases and J by 10 bases, with 1 base left in between. CDR3 coding DNA: TGTGCCAGCAGTAACGTCCTGACTTTC. This gives the protein CASSNVLTF.

The chain links TRBV19 to TRBJ2-7; D is possibly TRBD1 (5 bases). The V gene lost 5 bases and the J gene lost 2 bases, with 22 bases spanning the gap. The V gene's germline CDR1 is LNHDA and CDR2 SQIVND (reference sequence). CDR3 size: 17 residues. The CDR3 nucleotides read TGTGCCAGTAGTGGGGCCCTGACGGCCGAACTACCCTACGAGCAGTACTTC. Residues: CASSGALTAELPYEQYF.

The chain carries TRBV4-2 and TRBJ2-1, with D perhaps matching TRBD1 or TRBD2 (5 bases each). Germline values: CDR1 LGHNA, CDR2 YNFKEQ. Trimming pared 6 bases from V and 0 bases from J, leaving 12 bases between. The CDR3 consists of 15 residues. The CDR3 protein is CASSWGGSSYNEQFF. The CDR3 bases are TGTGCCAGCAGTTGGGGCGGGTCCTCCTACAATGAGCAGTTCTTC.

This clone has only one observation. CDR3 nucleotides: TGTGCCAGCAGCTTATCAGCAGGGGCCGTCTATGGCTACACCTTC. Translation gives CASSLSAGAVYGYTF. The chain is built from TRBV7-2 and TRBJ1-2, with D maybe TRBD1 (6 bases). The CDR3 extends over 15 amino acids. Germline V lookup: CDR1 SGHTA, CDR2 FQGNSA. The germline V and J ends were trimmed by 2 bases and 4 bases, with 14 bases remaining between them. Full variable domain (outside the CDR3, taken from reference TRBV7-2 and TRBJ1-2): GAGVSQSPSNKVTEKGKDVELRCDPISGHTALYWYRQSLGQGLEFLIYFQGNSAPDKSGLPSDRFSAERTGGSVSTLTIQRTQQEDSAVYLCASSLSAGAVYGYTFGSGTRLTVV.

By share, this clone counts as medium-sized (0.01 to 0.1%). This chain links TRBV11-1 with TRBJ2-1, with 7 bases aligning to TRBD2. V lost 4 bases and J lost 9; bases outside the gene matches: 12. Germline loops: CDR1 SGHAT, CDR2 FQDESV (reference sequence). The CDR3 sequence is 15 residues long. Written as DNA, the CDR3 is TGTGCCAGCAGCTGGGGAGGATCGGTAGCGGGTGAGCAGTTCTTC. Translation gives CASSWGGSVAGEQFF.

This chain connects TRBV4-2 to TRBJ1-5, with D perhaps TRBD1 (5 bases). Germline CDR1 reads LGHNA; CDR2 reads YNFKEQ. The length of the CDR3 is 17 residues. The V end lost 1 base, the J end lost 7 bases, and 20 bases lay between the germline ends. The CDR3 protein is CASSQVGPGTPYQPQHF. In DNA form, the CDR3 reads TGTGCCAGCAGCCAAGTGGGACCCGGGACTCCTTACCAGCCCCAGCATTTT.

V is TRBV7-2 and J is TRBJ2-7; maybe TRBD2 (5 bases). The V end lost 5 bases, the J end lost 2 bases, and 13 bases lay between the germline ends. From germline, CDR1 is SGHTA and CDR2 FQGNSA. CDR3 length: 14 amino acids. The CDR3 DNA sequence: TGTGCCAGCAGCCCGATGGGAGCAGCCTACGAGCAGTACTTC. Translation: CASSPMGAAYEQYF.

This rearrangement joins TRBV10-3 to TRBJ1-5; D is unclear. Per germline, CDR1 ENHRY and CDR2 SYGVKD. V was clipped by 0 bases and J by 5 bases, with 2 bases between them. The CDR3 has 12 amino acids. The CDR3 spells CAISESDQPQHF. CDR3 DNA: TGTGCCATCAGTGAGTCAGATCAGCCCCAGCATTTT.

V and J are TRBV7-3 and TRBJ2-2; D ambiguous. CDR3 length: 13 residues. Germline V gene data show CDR1 as SGHTA and CDR2 as FQGTGA. Trimming took 4 bases from V and 8 from J, leaving 11 bases between them. The DNA for the CDR3 is TGTGCCAGCAGCTCACCGGTAGGGGGGGAGCTGTTTTTT. Encoded protein: CASSSPVGGELFF.